Sequencing of this T cell receptor (beta chain) was carried out in a study of blood T cell repertoires in COVID-19. The repertoire was sequenced with immunoSEQ multiplex PCR; TCRdb's copy has only in-frame clones and lacks some. Altogether 35,000 to 45,000 clones are present, around 84% being singletons, with the ten largest covering about 60%. CDR1 is SGHTA, CDR2 FQGNSA, per germline. The CDR3 is 17 amino acids. V was clipped by 4 bases and J by 4 bases; unmatched bases: 7. This clonotype originated in a man between 70 and 80 years old with acute or convalescent COVID-19. The chain has TRBV7-2 and TRBJ2-6, with 10 nucleotides matching TRBD1. Source material: peripheral blood. Here the CDR3 DNA reads TGTGCCAGCAGCTCCCGGACAGGGGGATCCGGGGCCAACGTCCTGACTTTC. It translates to CASSSRTGGSGANVLTF. Complete variable domain (other parts from reference TRBV7-2 and TRBJ2-6): GAGVSQSPSNKVTEKGKDVELRCDPISGHTALYWYRQSLGQGLEFLIYFQGNSAPDKSGLPSDRFSAERTGGSVSTLTIQRTQQEDSAVYLCASSSRTGGSGANVLTFGAGSRLTVL.